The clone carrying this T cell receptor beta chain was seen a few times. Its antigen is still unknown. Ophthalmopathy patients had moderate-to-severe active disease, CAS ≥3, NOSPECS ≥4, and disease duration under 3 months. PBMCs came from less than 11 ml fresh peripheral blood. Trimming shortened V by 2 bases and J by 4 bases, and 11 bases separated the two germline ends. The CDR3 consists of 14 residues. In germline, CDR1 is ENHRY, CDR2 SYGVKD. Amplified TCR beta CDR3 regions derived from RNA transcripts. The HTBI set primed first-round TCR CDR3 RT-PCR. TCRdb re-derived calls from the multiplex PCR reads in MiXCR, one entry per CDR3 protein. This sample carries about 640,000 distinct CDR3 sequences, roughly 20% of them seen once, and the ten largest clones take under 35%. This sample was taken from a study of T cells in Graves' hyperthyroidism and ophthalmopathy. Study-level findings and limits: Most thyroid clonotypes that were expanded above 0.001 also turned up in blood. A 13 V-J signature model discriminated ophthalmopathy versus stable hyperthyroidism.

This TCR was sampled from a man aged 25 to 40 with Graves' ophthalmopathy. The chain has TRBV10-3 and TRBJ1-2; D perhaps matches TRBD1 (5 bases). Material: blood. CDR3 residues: CAISEGAAIYGYTF. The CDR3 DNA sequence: TGTGCCATCAGTGAGGGGGCAGCAATCTATGGCTACACCTTC.